This T cell receptor (beta chain) was identified in a study of cytomegalovirus exposure and HLA in healthy donors. Study summary: Approximately 80 million unique TCRs, all from HLA-typed donors, were included in an early release of the data.

Primers: 60 Vbeta forward and 13 Jbeta reverse. Profiling relied on immunoSEQ multiplex PCR, and the TCRdb table lists in-frame clones only, not all of them. The top ten hold roughly 2.5% of the sample, which has some 130,000 clones, 70% to 85% seen once. V lost 8 bases, J lost 3 bases, and 3 bases stayed unmatched. The germline CDR1 and CDR2 sequences are MNHEY and SVGAGI. The CDR3 runs 13 residues. Study-wide results and caveats: Researchers counted 164 TCR beta chains as cytomegalovirus-associated.

Points on this clone: Its antigen is as yet unknown.

What was sequenced was PBMCs. The chain combines TRBV6-5 with TRBJ1-5; TRBD1 matches 8 bases. This TCR derives from a man aged 50 or older in good health and CMV-seronegative. CDR3 loop: CASRTGTNQPQHF. The CDR3 coding sequence is TGTGCCAGCCGGACAGGGACCAATCAGCCCCAGCATTTT.